This entry is about one T cell receptor (beta chain). What it binds is not known. This specimen comes from a study of molecular identifiers for immune sequencing clone quantification. Study as a whole: Within a replicate experiment, RNA obtained from either 20,000 or 100,000 naive CD8 cells was divided into five aliquots, and four of those aliquots were then sequenced. General study points: Clones carrying above 20 RNA copies accounted for over 98% of effector molecules, under 1% in naive cells. Same-barcode identical TCR molecules could make highly expanded clones look smaller than they are.

Germline CDR1 LNHDA, CDR2 SQIVND (reference sequence). Trimming took off 7 bases at V and 5 bases at J, with 15 bases between the two ends. This CDR3 region has 14 residues. TCRdb reprocessed the PCR reads with MiXCR, giving one entry per CDR3 protein. The sample consists of some 650,000 distinct CDR3 sequences, 20% of them appearing once. Sample: naive CD8+ T cells from blood, with Jurkat cell RNA spiked in. Specified subset: FACS-sorted CD8+CD4-CCR7+CD45RA+ naive T cells. The receptor's source is a human donor in good health. Some libraries in this study had Jurkat cell RNA spiked in. The V and J genes are TRBV19 and TRBJ2-1; TRBD2 is a possible D gene (6 bases). The CDR3 coding sequence is TGTGCCAGTATGGGCCTAGCGCATAACAATGAGCAGTTCTTC. Its protein product is CASMGLAHNNEQFF.